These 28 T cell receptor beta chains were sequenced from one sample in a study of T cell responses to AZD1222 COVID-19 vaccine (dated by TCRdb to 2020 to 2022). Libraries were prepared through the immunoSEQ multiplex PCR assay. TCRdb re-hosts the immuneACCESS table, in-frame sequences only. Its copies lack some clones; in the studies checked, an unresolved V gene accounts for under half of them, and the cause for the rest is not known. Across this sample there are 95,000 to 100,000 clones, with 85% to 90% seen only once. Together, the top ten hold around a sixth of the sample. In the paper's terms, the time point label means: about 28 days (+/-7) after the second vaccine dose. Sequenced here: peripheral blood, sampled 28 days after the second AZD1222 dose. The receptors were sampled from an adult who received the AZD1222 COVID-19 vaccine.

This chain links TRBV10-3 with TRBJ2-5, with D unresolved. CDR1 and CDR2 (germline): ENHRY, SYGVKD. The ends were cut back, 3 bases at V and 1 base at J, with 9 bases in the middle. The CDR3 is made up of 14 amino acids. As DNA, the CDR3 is TGTGCCATCAGTGAAGAAGCAATCCAAGAGACCCAGTACTTC. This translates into CAISEEAIQETQYF.

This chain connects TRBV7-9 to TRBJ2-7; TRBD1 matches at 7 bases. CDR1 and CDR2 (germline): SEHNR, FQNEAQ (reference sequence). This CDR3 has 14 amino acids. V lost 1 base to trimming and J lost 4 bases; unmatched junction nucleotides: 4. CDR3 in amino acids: CASSLGAGGYEQYF. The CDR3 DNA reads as TGTGCCAGCAGCTTAGGCGCAGGGGGATACGAGCAGTACTTC.

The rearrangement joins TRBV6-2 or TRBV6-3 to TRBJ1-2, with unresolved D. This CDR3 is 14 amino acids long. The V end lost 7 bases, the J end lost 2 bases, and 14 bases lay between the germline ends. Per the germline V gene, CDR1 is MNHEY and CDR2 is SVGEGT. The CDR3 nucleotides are TGTGCCAGCATCCCATCGGTCAGGAACTATGGCTACACCTTC. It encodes CASIPSVRNYGYTF.

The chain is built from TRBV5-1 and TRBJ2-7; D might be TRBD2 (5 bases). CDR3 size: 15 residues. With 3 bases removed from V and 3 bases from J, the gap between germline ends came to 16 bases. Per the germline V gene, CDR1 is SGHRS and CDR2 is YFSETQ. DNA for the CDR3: TGCGCCAGCAGCTCCTCGCGCAACGGGGTCTACGAGCAGTACTTC. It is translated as CASSSSRNGVYEQYF.

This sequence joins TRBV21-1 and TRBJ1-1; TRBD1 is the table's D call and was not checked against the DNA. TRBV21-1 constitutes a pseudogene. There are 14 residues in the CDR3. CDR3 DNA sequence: TGTGCCAGCAGCGGAGACAGGGGTGGCACTGAAGCTTTCTTT. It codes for CASSGDRGGTEAFF.

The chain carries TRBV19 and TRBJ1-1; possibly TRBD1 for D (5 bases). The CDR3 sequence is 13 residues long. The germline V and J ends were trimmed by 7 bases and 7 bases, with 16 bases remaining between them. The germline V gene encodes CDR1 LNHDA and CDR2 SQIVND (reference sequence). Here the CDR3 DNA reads TGTGCCAGTAACCCCATGGGGCGGAGTGAAGCTTTCTTT. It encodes CASNPMGRSEAFF.

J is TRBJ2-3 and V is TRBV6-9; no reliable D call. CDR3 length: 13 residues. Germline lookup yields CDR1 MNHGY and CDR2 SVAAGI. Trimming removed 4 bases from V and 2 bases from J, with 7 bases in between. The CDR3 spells CASSSDITDTQYF. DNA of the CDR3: TGTGCCAGCAGTTCCGATATCACAGATACGCAGTATTTT.

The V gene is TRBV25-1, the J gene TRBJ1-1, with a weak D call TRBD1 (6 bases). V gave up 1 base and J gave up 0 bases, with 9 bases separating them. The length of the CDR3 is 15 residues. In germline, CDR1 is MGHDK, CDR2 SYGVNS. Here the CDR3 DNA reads TGTGCCAGCAGTGAATCCGGGACAATGAACACTGAAGCTTTCTTT. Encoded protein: CASSESGTMNTEAFF.

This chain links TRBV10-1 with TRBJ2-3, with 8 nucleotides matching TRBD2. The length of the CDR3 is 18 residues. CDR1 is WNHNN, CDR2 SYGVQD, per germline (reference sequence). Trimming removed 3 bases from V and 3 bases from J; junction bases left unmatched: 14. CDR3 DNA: TGCGCCAGCAGTGAAGGGTCAGTGGCGGGAGGTGAAACAGATACGCAGTATTTT. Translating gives CASSEGSVAGGETDTQYF.

The CDR3 DNA follows: TGCGCCAGCAGCGTGGGACTAGCGGGAGTGGAGACCCAGTACTTC. Protein sequence: CASSVGLAGVETQYF. V is TRBV5-1 and J is TRBJ2-5; TRBD2 aligns across 14 bases. The CDR3 runs to 15 residues. The germline V gene has CDR1 SGHRS and CDR2 YFSETQ. Losses at the gene ends were 4 bases for V and 5 bases for J; bases not matched to a gene: 4.

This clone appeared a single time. The CDR3 here is CASSPGGQGGNTIYF. CDR3 DNA sequence: TGTGCCAGCTCACCCGGAGGACAGGGAGGAAACACCATATATTTT. The chain combines TRBV18 with TRBJ1-3; 8 bases match TRBD1. Unmatched junction bases numbered 5, after V lost 3 bases and J lost 4 bases. CDR1 KGHSH and CDR2 LQKENI come from the germline V gene. This CDR3 is built from 15 residues.

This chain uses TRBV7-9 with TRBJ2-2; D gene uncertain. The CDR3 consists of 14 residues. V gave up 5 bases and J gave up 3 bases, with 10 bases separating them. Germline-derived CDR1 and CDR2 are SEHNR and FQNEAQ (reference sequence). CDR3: CASSETRDTGELFF. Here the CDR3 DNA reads TGTGCCAGCAGCGAAACAAGGGACACCGGGGAGCTGTTTTTT.

The CDR3 here is CASSPRGRVPPYEQYF. The CDR3, as DNA: TGTGCCAGCTCACCTAGGGGTAGGGTCCCCCCATACGAGCAGTACTTC. This chain joins TRBV18 and TRBJ2-7; perhaps TRBD1 as D (5 bases). This CDR3 comprises 16 residues. With 3 bases removed from V and 4 bases from J, the gap between germline ends came to 19 bases. Germline V gene data show CDR1 as KGHSH and CDR2 as LQKENI.

The CDR3 sequence is CASRPSAAYEQYF. The DNA for the CDR3 is TGTGCCAGCAGACCCTCGGCTGCCTACGAGCAGTACTTC. The rearrangement uses TRBV28 and TRBJ2-7; no clear D. Per germline, CDR1 MDHEN and CDR2 SYDVKM. V was trimmed by 6 bases and J by 2 bases, leaving 11 bases between them. CDR3 size: 13 residues. Supplemented by reference TRBV28 and TRBJ2-7, the full variable domain reads DVKVTQSSRYLVKRTGEKVFLECVQDMDHENMFWYRQDPGLGLRLIYFSYDVKMKEKGDIPEGYSVSREKKERFSLILESASTNQTSMYLCASRPSAAYEQYFGPGTRLTVT.

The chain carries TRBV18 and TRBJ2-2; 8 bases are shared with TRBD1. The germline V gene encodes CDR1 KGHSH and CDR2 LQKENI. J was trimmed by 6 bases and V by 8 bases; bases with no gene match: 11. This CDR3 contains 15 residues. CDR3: CASQPGQGAAGELFF. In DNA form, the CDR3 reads TGTGCCAGCCAGCCTGGACAGGGAGCGGCCGGGGAGCTGTTTTTT.

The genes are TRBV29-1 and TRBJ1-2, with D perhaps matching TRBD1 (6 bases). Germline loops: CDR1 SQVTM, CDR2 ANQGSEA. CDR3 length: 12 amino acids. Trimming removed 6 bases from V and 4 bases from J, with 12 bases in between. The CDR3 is CSVPMGAYGYTF. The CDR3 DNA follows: TGCAGCGTCCCAATGGGGGCCTATGGCTACACCTTC.

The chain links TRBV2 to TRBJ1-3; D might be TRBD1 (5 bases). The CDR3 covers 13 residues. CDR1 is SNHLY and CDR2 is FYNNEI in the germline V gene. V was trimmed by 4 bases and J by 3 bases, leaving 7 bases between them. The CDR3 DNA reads TGTGCCAGCAGTGCCGACAGTGGAAACACCATATATTTT. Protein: CASSADSGNTIYF.

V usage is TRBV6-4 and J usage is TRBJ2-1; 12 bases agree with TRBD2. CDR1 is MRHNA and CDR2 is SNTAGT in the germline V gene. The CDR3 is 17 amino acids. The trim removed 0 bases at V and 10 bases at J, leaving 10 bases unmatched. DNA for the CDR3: TGTGCCAGCAGTGACTCGAGCCTAGCGGGAGGGGGGGGCGAGCAGTTCTTC. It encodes CASSDSSLAGGGGEQFF.

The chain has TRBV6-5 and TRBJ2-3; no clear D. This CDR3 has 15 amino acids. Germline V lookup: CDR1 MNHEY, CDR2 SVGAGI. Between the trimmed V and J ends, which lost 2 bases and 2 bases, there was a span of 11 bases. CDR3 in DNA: TGTGCCAGCAGTTACGGGCAGCCTCACACAGATACGCAGTATTTT. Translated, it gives CASSYGQPHTDTQYF.

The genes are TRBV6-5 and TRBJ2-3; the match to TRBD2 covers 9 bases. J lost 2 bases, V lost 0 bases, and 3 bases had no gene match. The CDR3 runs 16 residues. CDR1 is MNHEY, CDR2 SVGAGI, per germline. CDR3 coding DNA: TGTGCCAGCAGTTACTCCGCGGGAGGGCCCACAGATACGCAGTATTTT. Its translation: CASSYSAGGPTDTQYF.

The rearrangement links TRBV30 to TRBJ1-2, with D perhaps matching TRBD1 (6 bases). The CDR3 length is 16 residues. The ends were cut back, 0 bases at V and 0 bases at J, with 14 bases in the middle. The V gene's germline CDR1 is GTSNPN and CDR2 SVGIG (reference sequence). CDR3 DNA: TGTGCCTGGAGTGTACGGGGGGGGCTCACTAACTATGGCTACACCTTC. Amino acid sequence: CAWSVRGGLTNYGYTF. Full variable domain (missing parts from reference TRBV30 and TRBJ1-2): SQTIHQWPATLVQPVGSPLSLECTVEGTSNPNLYWYRQAAGRGLQLLFYSVGIGQISSEVPQNLSASRPQDRQFILSSKKLLLSDSGFYLCAWSVRGGLTNYGYTFGSGTRLTVV.

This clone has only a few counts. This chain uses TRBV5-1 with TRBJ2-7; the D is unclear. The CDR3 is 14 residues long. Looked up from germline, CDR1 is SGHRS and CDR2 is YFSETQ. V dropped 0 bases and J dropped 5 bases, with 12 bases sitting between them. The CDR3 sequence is CASSLANALDEQYF. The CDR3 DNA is TGCGCCAGCAGCTTGGCCAATGCCCTCGACGAGCAGTACTTC.

The chain's CDR3 is CAISESNLYSNQPQHF. CDR3 bases: TGTGCCATCAGTGAGTCGAATCTCTACAGCAATCAGCCCCAGCATTTT. The rearrangement uses TRBV10-3 and TRBJ1-5; no clear D gene. CDR1 and CDR2 from the germline V gene are ENHRY and SYGVKD. Between the trimmed V and J ends, which lost 0 bases and 1 base, there was a span of 10 bases. This CDR3 region has 16 residues.

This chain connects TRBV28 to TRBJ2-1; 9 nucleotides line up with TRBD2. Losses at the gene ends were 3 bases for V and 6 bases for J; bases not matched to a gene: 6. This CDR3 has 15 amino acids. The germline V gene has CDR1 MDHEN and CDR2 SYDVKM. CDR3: CASSLGLAGSNEQFF. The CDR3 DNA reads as TGTGCCAGCAGTTTGGGTCTAGCGGGAAGCAATGAGCAGTTCTTC.

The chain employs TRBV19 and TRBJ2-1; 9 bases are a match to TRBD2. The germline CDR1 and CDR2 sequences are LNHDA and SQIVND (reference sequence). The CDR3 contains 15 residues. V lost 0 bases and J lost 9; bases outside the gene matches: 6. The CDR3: CASSIERGRAGEQFF. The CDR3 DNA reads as TGTGCCAGTAGTATAGAGCGCGGGAGGGCTGGTGAGCAGTTCTTC.

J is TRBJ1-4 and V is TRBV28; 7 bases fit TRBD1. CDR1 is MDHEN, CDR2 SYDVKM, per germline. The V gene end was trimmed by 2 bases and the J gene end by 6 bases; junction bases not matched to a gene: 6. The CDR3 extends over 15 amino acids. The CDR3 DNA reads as TGTGCCAGCAGTTTACCCGGGACAGTCGATGAAAAACTGTTTTTT. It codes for CASSLPGTVDEKLFF.

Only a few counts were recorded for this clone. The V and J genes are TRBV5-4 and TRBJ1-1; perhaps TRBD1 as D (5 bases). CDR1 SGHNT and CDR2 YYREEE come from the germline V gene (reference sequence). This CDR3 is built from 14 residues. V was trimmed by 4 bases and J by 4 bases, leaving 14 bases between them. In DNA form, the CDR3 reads TGTGCCAGCAGCCAAGCGGGGGGGGTCACTGAAGCTTTCTTT. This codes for CASSQAGGVTEAFF.

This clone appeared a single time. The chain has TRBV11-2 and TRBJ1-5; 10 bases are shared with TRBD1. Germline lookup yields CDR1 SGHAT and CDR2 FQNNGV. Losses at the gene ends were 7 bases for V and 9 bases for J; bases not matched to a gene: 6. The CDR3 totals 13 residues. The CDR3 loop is CASNNGQGGPQHF. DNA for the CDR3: TGTGCCAGCAACAACGGACAGGGGGGGCCCCAGCATTTT.